The clone carrying this TCR beta chain was recorded many times. Its target is unknown. The data were taken from a study of T cells in Graves' hyperthyroidism and ophthalmopathy. No ophthalmopathy progression within 18 months constituted stable Graves' hyperthyroidism. The authors took PBMCs from roughly 10 ml fresh peripheral blood. Trimming at V came to 5 bases and at J to 4 bases, leaving 11 bases not matched to a gene. In germline, CDR1 is MDHEN, CDR2 SYDVKM. The CDR3 spans 16 residues. What was amplified from RNA transcripts were TCR beta CDR3 regions. A set of HTBI primers served as the primers for a first-round RT-PCR of the TCR CDR3. Each CDR3 protein is one row after TCRdb ran MiXCR on the multiplex PCR reads. The sample yields approximately 630,000 distinct CDR3 sequences, 16% seen once. Overall study findings and caveats: Ophthalmopathy got predicted by the model a median roughly 6.4 months before its onset. Through a model of 13 V-J features, ophthalmopathy was separated from stable hyperthyroidism.

The clonotype comes from a woman aged 25 to 45 with Graves' hyperthyroidism. Sequenced: blood. The V call is TRBV28, the J call TRBJ1-3, with 7 bases fitting TRBD1. CDR3 in amino acids: CASSGQSGTEGNTIYF. The CDR3 DNA reads TGTGCCAGCAGTGGCCAGTCCGGGACAGAAGGAAACACCATATATTTT.